This T cell receptor beta chain is from a study of CD8+ T cells in alopecia areata. Following extraction, RNA underwent reverse transcription to cDNA, which served as the sequencing template. Produced via immunoSEQ multiplex PCR; TCRdb's table is partial and in-frame only. There are roughly 180,000 clones in the sample; roughly three fifths occur only once, and about 3.5% lies in the top ten. Germline trimming cut 4 bases from V and 5 bases from J; bases unmatched to any gene: 6. The CDR3 sequence is 16 residues long. Looked up from germline, CDR1 is LGHNA and CDR2 is YSLEER. Treatment denoted: oral pan-JAK inhibitor, 5-10 mg twice daily.

The chain combines TRBV4-3 with TRBJ2-2; TRBD1 aligns across 11 bases. The material sequenced was CD4+ T cells sorted from blood, taken at week 4, from a patient treated with tofacitinib. The sequence came from a human donor with alopecia areata. CDR3 bases: TGCGCCAGCAGCCTCCTGGGACAGGGGGGGACCGGGGAGCTGTTTTTT. Protein: CASSLLGQGGTGELFF.